This record looks at one TCR beta chain sequence and its context. Here immunoSEQ multiplex PCR was the method, and the copy in TCRdb shows in-frame clones only, minus some. This sample has about 690,000 clones, with 80% to 95% found just once. This sample is drawn from a study of shared clonotypes between healthy human individuals. V dropped 3 bases and J dropped 0 bases, with 9 bases sitting between them. The length of the CDR3 is 15 residues. Looked up from germline, CDR1 is MDHEN and CDR2 is SYDVKM. The sequenced sample consisted of memory CD8+ T cells from PBMCs. Subset meaning: CD45RO+ cells pooled with CCR7-negative TemRA cells. The sequence came from a man younger than 35 in good health. Some clones in this sample may be carry-over from other donors' samples. V gene TRBV28 combines with J gene TRBJ2-4; D call uncertain. Written as DNA, the CDR3 is TGTGCCAGCAGTTTCCTCGACTTAGCCAAAAACATTCAGTACTTC. Its protein is CASSFLDLAKNIQYF. The whole variable domain, filled in from reference TRBV28 and TRBJ2-4, reads DVKVTQSSRYLVKRTGEKVFLECVQDMDHENMFWYRQDPGLGLRLIYFSYDVKMKEKGDIPEGYSVSREKKERFSLILESASTNQTSMYLCASSFLDLAKNIQYFGAGTRLSVL.